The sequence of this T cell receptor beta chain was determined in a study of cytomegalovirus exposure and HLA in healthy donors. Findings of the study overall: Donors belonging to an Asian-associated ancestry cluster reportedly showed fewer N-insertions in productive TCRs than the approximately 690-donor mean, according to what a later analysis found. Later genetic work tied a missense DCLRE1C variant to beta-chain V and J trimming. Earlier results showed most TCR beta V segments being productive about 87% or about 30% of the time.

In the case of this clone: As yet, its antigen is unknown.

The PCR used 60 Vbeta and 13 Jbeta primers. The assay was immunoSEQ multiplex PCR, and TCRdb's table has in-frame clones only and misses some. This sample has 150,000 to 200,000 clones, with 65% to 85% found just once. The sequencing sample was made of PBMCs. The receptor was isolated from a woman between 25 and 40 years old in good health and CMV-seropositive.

This CDR3 reads CASSQSDEQYF. The DNA of the CDR3 is TGTGCCAGCAGCCAGAGCGACGAGCAGTACTTC. The chain combines TRBV7-9 with TRBJ2-7; D gene ambiguous. V was cut by 5 bases and J by 5 bases, with 7 bases left in between. Germline assignment: CDR1 SEHNR and CDR2 FQNEAQ (reference sequence). This CDR3 comprises 11 residues.